One sample yielded the 29 T cell receptor beta chains listed below, sequenced in a study of blood T cell repertoires in COVID-19. Assay: immunoSEQ multiplex PCR; the TCRdb copy retains only in-frame clones and omits some. Of 210,000 or so clones in the sample, about 84% are singletons; the top ten hold about 1.8%. Sequenced input: PBMCs or T cells enriched from blood (not recorded which). These TCRs come from a man aged 60 to 69 who had recovered from COVID-19.

The J gene is TRBJ2-1, the V gene TRBV19; possible D gene TRBD1, 6 bases. CDR1 is LNHDA and CDR2 is SQIVND in the germline V gene (reference sequence). Deletions cut 5 bases from V and 10 bases from J, with 15 bases between. The CDR3 is 13 residues long. CDR3 residues: CASSPSPDREQFF. CDR3 nucleotides: TGTGCCAGTAGTCCCAGCCCCGACAGGGAGCAGTTCTTC.

The chain uses TRBV5-1 and TRBJ2-3; D is unresolved. Trimming left V 4 bases short and J 3 bases short, with 12 bases between. The V gene's germline CDR1 is SGHRS and CDR2 YFSETQ. There are 14 residues in the CDR3. The CDR3 region is CASSIGSQTDTQYF. In DNA, the CDR3 is TGCGCCAGCAGCATCGGGTCCCAGACAGATACGCAGTATTTT.

The V call is TRBV29-1, the J call TRBJ1-2; 11 bases match TRBD1. The germline V gene has CDR1 SQVTM and CDR2 ANQGSEA. V lost 6 bases, J lost 3 bases, and 3 bases stayed unmatched. This CDR3 has 13 amino acids. Here the CDR3 DNA reads TGCAGCGTAGGGGACAGGGGGGACTATGGCTACACCTTC. Its protein is CSVGDRGDYGYTF.

The J gene is TRBJ1-2, the V gene TRBV19, with 9 bases fitting TRBD1. The CDR3 totals 14 residues. In germline, CDR1 is LNHDA, CDR2 SQIVND (reference sequence). Germline trimming cut 3 bases from V and 4 bases from J; bases unmatched to any gene: 3. CDR3 region: CASSIGQGIYGYTF. DNA of the CDR3: TGTGCCAGTAGTATTGGACAGGGGATCTATGGCTACACCTTC.

V is TRBV30 and J is TRBJ1-1; 9 positions agree with TRBD1. Per the germline V gene, CDR1 is GTSNPN and CDR2 is SVGIG (reference sequence). The junction had 7 bases not matched to a gene; V was cut back by 4 bases and J by 10 bases. The CDR3 consists of 12 residues. In DNA, the CDR3 is TGTGCCTGGACCGGGACAGGGCCTGGAGCTTTCTTT. It encodes CAWTGTGPGAFF.

This chain joins TRBV4-3 and TRBJ2-2; 9 bases map to TRBD2. V gave up 0 bases and J gave up 5 bases; unmatched junction bases: 13. Per germline, CDR1 LGHNA and CDR2 YSLEER. This CDR3 is 19 amino acids long. CDR3 nucleotide sequence: TGCGCCAGCAGCCAAGATCTTAGAGGCGGGGGGGCCGTGACCGGGGAGCTGTTTTTT. Encoded protein: CASSQDLRGGGAVTGELFF.

This CDR3 reads CASTPGGGTFSPLHF. CDR3 coding DNA: TGTGCCAGCACCCCGGGTGGGGGGACCTTTTCACCCCTCCACTTT. The chain uses TRBV7-2 and TRBJ1-6; a possible D gene is TRBD1 (5 bases). The CDR3 contains 15 residues. Per germline, CDR1 SGHTA and CDR2 FQGNSA. Trimming cost V 7 bases and J 9 bases, with 19 bases left between them.

V and J are TRBV5-1 and TRBJ2-3; 9 bases map to TRBD1. The CDR3 runs to 15 residues. CDR1 and CDR2 (germline): SGHRS, YFSETQ. J lost 1 base, V lost 3 bases, and 3 bases had no gene match. CDR3 sequence: CASSYRDRGTDTQYF. CDR3 bases: TGCGCCAGCAGCTACCGGGACAGGGGCACAGATACGCAGTATTTT. Full variable domain (missing parts from reference TRBV5-1 and TRBJ2-3): KAGVTQTPRYLIKTRGQQVTLSCSPISGHRSVSWYQQTPGQGLQFLFEYFSETQRNKGNFPGRFSGRQFSNSRSEMNVSTLELGDSALYLCASSYRDRGTDTQYFGPGTRLTVL.

V gene TRBV6-4 combines with J gene TRBJ2-1, with 7 positions matching TRBD2. This CDR3 comprises 17 residues. Germline CDR1 and CDR2: MRHNA and SNTAGT. V trimming: 10 bases; J trimming: 0 bases; junction bases outside the gene matches: 15. The CDR3 region is CANPVVSGPSSYNEQFF. For the CDR3, the DNA is TGTGCCAATCCGGTCGTTAGCGGGCCCAGCTCCTACAATGAGCAGTTCTTC.

CDR3 sequence reads: CASSQTIINSPLHF. In DNA, the CDR3 is TGTGCCAGCAGCCAAACAATCATTAATTCACCCCTCCACTTT. The V call is TRBV4-2, the J call TRBJ1-6; no clear D gene. V lost 2 bases and J lost 6, with 8 bases in between. Germline values: CDR1 LGHNA, CDR2 YNFKEQ. CDR3 length: 14 residues.

The V gene is TRBV19, the J gene TRBJ2-7; 8 nucleotides align to TRBD1. CDR3 size: 16 residues. CDR1 is LNHDA and CDR2 is SQIVND in the germline V gene (reference sequence). The trim removed 0 bases at V and 1 base at J, leaving 5 bases unmatched. CDR3 sequence: CASSIDLGQASYEQYF. The CDR3 DNA sequence: TGTGCCAGTAGTATAGATCTGGGACAGGCTTCCTACGAGCAGTACTTC.

This clone has a handful of counts. V gene TRBV6-2 or TRBV6-3 combines with J gene TRBJ1-2, with TRBD1 matching 8 bases. CDR1 and CDR2 from the germline V gene are MNHEY and SVGEGT. This CDR3 contains 13 residues. J gave up 6 bases and V 6 bases, and 6 bases lay outside the gene matches. The CDR3 protein is CASSQRTGNGYTF. CDR3 DNA: TGTGCCAGCAGCCAACGGACAGGGAATGGCTACACCTTC.

The CDR3 bases are TGTGCTAGTGGGGCCGGACAGGGGACCTCACCCCTCCACTTT. Its translation: CASGAGQGTSPLHF. J is TRBJ1-6 and V is TRBV12-5; TRBD1 matches at 9 bases. This CDR3 region has 14 residues. Germline-derived CDR1 and CDR2 are LGHNT and FRNRAP. V lost 6 bases to trimming and J lost 10 bases; unmatched junction nucleotides: 7.

CDR3 residues: CASSLGQGKTEAFF. CDR3 DNA: TGTGCCAGCAGCCTGGGACAGGGAAAGACTGAAGCTTTCTTT. V usage is TRBV14 and J usage is TRBJ1-1, with TRBD1 matching 9 bases. The length of the CDR3 is 14 residues. Germline CDR1 SGHDN, CDR2 FVKESK. With V trimmed by 4 bases and J by 5 bases, 5 bases remained unmatched.

This clone was seen a few times. The chain uses TRBV9 and TRBJ2-2; 11 positions agree with TRBD2. The V segment lost 0 bases and the J segment 6 bases; nucleotides outside the gene matches: 4. The CDR3 is 16 residues long. CDR1 is SGDLS and CDR2 is YYNGEE in the germline V gene. The CDR3 region has the DNA TGTGCCAGCAGCGTAGCTCCTAGCGGGGGGCCCGGGGAGCTGTTTTTT. It codes for CASSVAPSGGPGELFF.

The rearrangement links TRBV19 to TRBJ2-7; 10 nucleotides match TRBD1. V shed 1 base and J 7 bases; nucleotides not matched to a gene: 4. The CDR3 sequence is 14 residues long. Germline assignment: CDR1 LNHDA and CDR2 SQIVND (reference sequence). The CDR3 sequence: CASSIGQGAEEQYF. CDR3 nucleotide sequence: TGTGCCAGTAGTATAGGACAGGGGGCTGAAGAGCAGTACTTC.

This chain uses TRBV28 with TRBJ2-7; TRBD1 matches at 9 bases. Looked up from germline, CDR1 is MDHEN and CDR2 is SYDVKM. Trimming at V came to 6 bases and at J to 6 bases, leaving 12 bases not matched to a gene. The CDR3 covers 15 residues. For the CDR3, the DNA is TGTGCCAGCAGCCCCCGGGGCGGGACAGGGCGCGAGCAGTACTTC. Its translation is CASSPRGGTGREQYF.

This clone has a handful of counts. V gene TRBV2 combines with J gene TRBJ1-1; D not certain. The CDR3 loop spans 16 amino acids. Germline-derived CDR1 and CDR2 are SNHLY and FYNNEI. V was cut by 2 bases and J by 4 bases, with 17 bases left in between. The CDR3 is CASSERVRRVGTEAFF. CDR3 in DNA: TGTGCCAGCAGTGAAAGGGTCAGGCGGGTTGGCACTGAAGCTTTCTTT.

The chain joins TRBV5-4 to TRBJ2-5; perhaps TRBD1 as D (6 bases). Trimming removed 3 bases from V and 5 bases from J, with 14 bases in between. The CDR3 runs to 14 residues. Germline CDR1 reads SGHNT; CDR2 reads YYREEE (reference sequence). The CDR3 DNA sequence: TGTGCCAGCAGCTCTACAGGGCCGCCCGAGACCCAGTACTTC. Translated: CASSSTGPPETQYF.

This sequence joins TRBV11-2 and TRBJ2-3; D not certain. V lost 6 bases, J lost 6 bases, and 19 bases lay in between. This CDR3 has 15 amino acids. Germline CDR1 reads SGHAT; CDR2 reads FQNNGV. CDR3 sequence: CASRVPGRSSDTQYF. The CDR3 coding sequence is TGTGCCAGCAGGGTACCTGGCCGATCTTCGGATACGCAGTATTTT. The whole variable domain, filled in from reference TRBV11-2 and TRBJ2-3, reads EAGVAQSPRYKIIEKRQSVAFWCNPISGHATLYWYQQILGQGPKLLIQFQNNGVVDDSQLPKDRFSAERLKGVDSTLKIQPAKLEDSAVYLCASRVPGRSSDTQYFGPGTRLTVL.

V and J are TRBV5-1 and TRBJ2-3, with a tentative D call TRBD1 (5 bases). The CDR3 sequence is 14 residues long. Germline CDR1 and CDR2: SGHRS and YFSETQ. V was cut by 2 bases and J by 3 bases, with 10 bases left in between. This CDR3 reads CASSFDSPTDTQYF. Written as DNA, the CDR3 is TGCGCCAGCAGCTTTGACAGTCCGACAGATACGCAGTATTTT.

The chain combines TRBV5-4 with TRBJ2-3; 15 bases map to TRBD2. With V trimmed by 4 bases and J by 0 bases, 6 bases remained unmatched. CDR3 length: 18 residues. CDR1 and CDR2 (germline): SGHNT, YYREEE (reference sequence). Written as DNA, the CDR3 is TGTGCCAGCAGCCAGGGACTAGCGGGGGGACATAGCACAGATACGCAGTATTTT. It codes for CASSQGLAGGHSTDTQYF.

The CDR3 DNA is TGCAGCGCCCGGGACAGGGTAACGGAGACCCAGTACTTC. This translates into CSARDRVTETQYF. The chain couples TRBV29-1 to TRBJ2-5; the match to TRBD1 covers 9 bases. In germline, CDR1 is SQVTM, CDR2 ANQGSEA. V dropped 7 bases and J dropped 5; count of bases not matched to a gene: 8. The CDR3 loop spans 13 amino acids.

The chain is built from TRBV19 and TRBJ2-2, with D maybe TRBD1 (7 bases). In germline, CDR1 is LNHDA, CDR2 SQIVND (reference sequence). This CDR3 comprises 15 residues. V lost 3 bases and J lost 5, with 13 bases in between. The CDR3 coding sequence is TGTGCCAGTAGTATTGTCAGGGGGAGGACCGGGGAGCTGTTTTTT. Encoded protein: CASSIVRGRTGELFF.

The rearrangement joins TRBV7-2 to TRBJ2-7; 13 bases agree with TRBD2. There are 14 residues in the CDR3. V lost 6 bases to trimming and J lost 3 bases; unmatched junction nucleotides: 2. CDR1 is SGHTA and CDR2 is FQGNSA in the germline V gene. The CDR3 DNA reads as TGTGCCAGCAGAACTAGCGGGGGGGGCTACGAGCAGTACTTC. This sequence encodes CASRTSGGGYEQYF.

The gene calls are TRBV7-9 and TRBJ1-3; maybe TRBD1 (6 bases). V lost 4 bases, J lost 0 bases, and 16 bases lay in between. This CDR3 contains 17 residues. Per the germline V gene, CDR1 is SEHNR and CDR2 is FQNEAQ (reference sequence). CDR3 bases: TGTGCCAGCAGCTACTCTTACAGGGTGAACTCTGGAAACACCATATATTTT. Translated: CASSYSYRVNSGNTIYF. Full variable domain (missing parts from reference TRBV7-9 and TRBJ1-3): DTGVSQNPRHKITKRGQNVTFRCDPISEHNRLYWYRQTLGQGPEFLTYFQNEAQLEKSRLLSDRFSAERPKGSFSTLEIQRTEQGDSAMYLCASSYSYRVNSGNTIYFGEGSWLTVV.

The chain employs TRBV18 and TRBJ1-4, with 8 bases identical to TRBD1. CDR3 size: 12 residues. From germline, CDR1 is KGHSH and CDR2 LQKENI. J was trimmed by 12 bases and V by 2 bases; bases with no gene match: 2. DNA for the CDR3: TGTGCCAGCTCACCAACAGGGGGAGAACTGTTTTTT. Its translation is CASSPTGGELFF.

This clone has more than one count but fewer than ten. At one of its ends the junction is not consistent with the germline gene, which may arise from a read error. This rearrangement joins TRBV5-8 to TRBJ1-2; D is ambiguous. Per germline, CDR1 SGHTS and CDR2 YDEGEE. The CDR3 is made up of 10 amino acids. The CDR3 loop reads CASSLTAVSF. The CDR3 DNA reads as TGTGCCAGCAGCTTGACAGCCGTCTCTTTC.

This clone was counted a few times. CDR3 amino acids: CASSLGDRGHRETQYF. Written as DNA, the CDR3 is TGTGCCAGCAGCTTGGGGGACAGGGGGCATCGTGAGACCCAGTACTTC. The V gene is TRBV5-6, the J gene TRBJ2-5, with 12 positions matching TRBD1. The germline gives CDR1 SGHDT, CDR2 YYEEEE. The CDR3 has 16 residues. J lost 5 bases, V lost 0 bases, and 5 bases had no gene match.